This T cell receptor beta chain was sequenced in a study of cytomegalovirus exposure and HLA in healthy donors. Use of 60 Vbeta and 13 Jbeta primers characterized the PCR. Using immunoSEQ multiplex PCR, the repertoire was profiled, and TCRdb retains in-frame clones only, with some absent. The sample contains some 100,000 clones, around 80% of which appear only once. In the case of this clone: The target antigen is unknown.

Study conclusions and caveats: A missense DCLRE1C variant was associated with V- and J-gene trimming of TCR beta chains in a later analysis, and an independent cohort replicated the association. CMV antigen specificity was confirmed in vitro for a few CMV-associated chains.

V dropped 3 bases and J dropped 5 bases, with 8 bases sitting between them. This CDR3 comprises 12 residues. CDR1 and CDR2 (germline): SGHRS, YFSETQ. This TCR came from a woman in her forties or fifties in good health and CMV-seropositive. Material: PBMCs. The rearrangement uses TRBV5-1 and TRBJ2-5; perhaps TRBD2 as D (6 bases). The CDR3 DNA is TGCGCCAGCAGCTCCCGGGGGGAGACCCAGTACTTC. Its protein is CASSSRGETQYF.